Sequencing of this TCR beta chain was carried out in a study of graft-versus-host responses after intestinal transplantation. For the study at large: After anti-thymocyte globulin induction, recipients took tacrolimus and steroids for 2 to 3 years.

Profiled with immunoSEQ multiplex PCR; TCRdb holds only in-frame clones, not every one. The profile shows 40,000 or so clones, around 83% of them singletons. V lost 7 bases and J lost 2; bases outside the gene matches: 5. The CDR3 consists of 15 residues. Germline CDR1 and CDR2: KGHSH and LQKENI. The receptor was derived from a human patient who received an intestinal transplant, so some T cells may come from the graft donor. The sequenced sample was PBMCs, obtained 1070 days after transplant. The chain couples TRBV18 to TRBJ2-1; 10 bases are shared with TRBD2. Written as DNA, the CDR3 is TGTGCCAGCTTACGGGGGACTAGCGCCTACAATGAGCAGTTCTTC. This encodes CASLRGTSAYNEQFF.